The clone carrying this T cell receptor beta chain was seen only once. In germline, CDR1 is LNHNV, CDR2 YYDKDF (reference sequence). Trimming pared 1 base from V and 4 bases from J, leaving 21 bases between. CDR3 length: 18 amino acids. These data belong to a study of blood T cell repertoires in COVID-19. Across the whole study: From the United States, Italy and Spain came samples of acute and convalescent COVID-19.

Assay used: immunoSEQ multiplex PCR; TCRdb lists only in-frame clones, some missing. Found here are roughly 290,000 clones, 80% to 90% of them singletons; the top ten hold approximately 4.2%. The sequencing input was PBMCs or T cells enriched from blood (not recorded which). The origin of this receptor is a woman in her twenties or thirties who had recovered from COVID-19. V and J are TRBV15 and TRBJ2-3, with D perhaps TRBD2 (6 bases). The CDR3: CATSRAGLQKLVADTQYF. The CDR3 DNA sequence: TGTGCCACCAGCAGAGCGGGACTGCAAAAACTCGTGGCAGATACGCAGTATTTT.